This T cell receptor (beta chain) appears in the sequencing data of a study of blood T cell repertoires in COVID-19. The overall study: Specimens from acute and convalescent COVID-19 originated in the United States, Italy and Spain. PBMCs, B-cell-depleted T cells, or T cells provided the cDNA or gDNA that made up the material.

Participants had their cohort set by participant-reported clinical history. Within 2 weeks before study entry, exposed participants met a COVID-19 case. Sequencing used immunoSEQ multiplex PCR; TCRdb keeps in-frame clones, though not all of them. The repertoire includes 300,000 or so clones, about nine tenths of them detected once, and roughly 2.9% sits in the top ten. Germline CDR1 reads SGHTA; CDR2 reads FQGNSA. The CDR3 runs 14 residues. The V and J ends lost 6 bases and 6 bases, in that order; junction bases with no gene match: 8. V is TRBV7-2 and J is TRBJ2-4; 7 nucleotides align to TRBD2. The specimen sequenced was PBMCs or T cells enriched from blood (not recorded which). The origin of this receptor is a woman between 50 and 59 years old who had been exposed to COVID-19. CDR3 sequence (DNA): TGTGCCAGCAGACAAAGCGGGGCAGGAAACATTCAGTACTTC. This translates into CASRQSGAGNIQYF.